This is a list of T cell receptor beta chains from one sample in a study of OX40 agonist ivuxolimab in advanced cancers. Sequencing was performed with immunoSEQ multiplex PCR; in TCRdb, only in-frame clones are kept and a portion is missing. The table has roughly 59,000 clones, around 92% seen once. Sequenced here: CD4+ or CD8+ T cells sorted from blood, sampled in a trial of the OX40 agonist ivuxolimab. These receptors all stem from an adult with an advanced solid tumor such as melanoma, head and neck, liver or kidney cancer. Each CDR3 is given with its conserved first and last residue. D genes are given only for firm matches. Clone size is given for some rows only: seen once, a few or many times, or a class if the clone is expanded.

TRBJ2-3 - TRBV9 15 - TGTGCCAGCTCCCTAAGGGTGGGGGGAGGCCATACGCAGTATTTT CASSLRVGGGHTQYF
TRBJ1-5 - TRBV10-2 14 - TGCGCCAGCAGCTTGTCCAATAGCAATCAGCCCCAGCATTTT CASSLSNSNQPQHF
TRBJ1-4 - TRBV27 14 - TGTGCCAGCAGTTTGGGGTCGTCTAATGAAAAACTGTTTTTT CASSLGSSNEKLFF
TRBJ1-4 - TRBV5-4 17 TRBD1 TGTGCCAGCCAGCGATTAAAGAAACGGGACAGGCAGGAAAAACTGTTTTTT CASQRLKKRDRQEKLFF
TRBJ2-7 - TRBV5-1 13 - TGCGCCAGCGCGGGGCAAGACTCCTACGAGCAGTACTTC CASAGQDSYEQYF
TRBJ2-3 - TRBV5-6 16 - TGTGCCAGCAGCTTCTCGGCGGGGTTGTTAACAGATACGCAGTATTTT CASSFSAGLLTDTQYF
TRBJ2-7 - TRBV5-1 16 TRBD1 TGCGCCAGCAGCCATGACGACCCGACAGGGGGATACGAGCAGTACTTC CASSHDDPTGGYEQYF
TRBJ2-7 - TRBV4-1 12 - TGCGCCAGCAGCCAAGTTCTGGGCGAGCAGTACTTC CASSQVLGEQYF
TRBJ2-3 - TRBV5-6 15 TRBD1 TGTGCCAGCAGCACAGGACAGGGAAGGACAGATACGCAGTATTTT CASSTGQGRTDTQYF
TRBJ1-3 - TRBV5-4 16 - TGTGCCAGCAGCGAAGTATCCCCAGGCTCTGGAAACACCATATATTTT CASSEVSPGSGNTIYF
TRBJ1-6 - TRBV5-4 19 - TGTGCCAGCAGCCCGCGCCCCAGGGAATCTCTATCGAAGAATTCACCCCTCCACTTT CASSPRPRESLSKNSPLHF
TRBJ2-2 - TRBV13 14 - TGTGCCAGCTGGGCAGGTGAAGGCACCGGGGAGCTGTTTTTT CASWAGEGTGELFF
TRBJ1-2 once TRBV7-6 13 - TGTGCCAGCAGCTTGACCCCCCTGGAGGGCTACACCTTC CASSLTPLEGYTF
TRBJ1-1 - TRBV6-1 14 - TGTGCCAGCAGTGACGACAGAGTGAACACTGAAGCTTTCTTT CASSDDRVNTEAFF
TRBJ2-7 once TRBV4-1 17 TRBD1 TGCGCCAGCAGCCAAGAATGGGGGACAGAGGGAACCTACGAGCAGTACTTC CASSQEWGTEGTYEQYF
TRBJ1-5 - TRBV12-5 18 - TGTGCTAGTGGTTTGTCCGGACATCGAACACCGTTGGATCAGCCCCAGCATTTT CASGLSGHRTPLDQPQHF
TRBJ2-3 once TRBV9 15 TRBD2 TGTGCCAGCAGCGTAGGGCCGGGACTAGGCGATACGCAGTATTTT CASSVGPGLGDTQYF
TRBJ1-4 - TRBV20-1 11 - TGCAGTACAGGGAGTAATGAAAAACTGTTTTTT CSTGSNEKLFF
TRBJ1-1 - TRBV9 18 - TGTGCCAGCAGCGTAGAGGGATTGGGGTCTTTGGGGAACACTGAAGCTTTCTTT CASSVEGLGSLGNTEAFF
TRBJ2-7 once TRBV19 13 - TGTGCCAGTAGTATAGGGGACGGCTACGAGCAGTACTTC CASSIGDGYEQYF
TRBJ2-7 - TRBV5-6 13 TRBD1 TGTGCCAGCCAGCTGGGACAGACCTACGAGCAGTACTTC CASQLGQTYEQYF
TRBJ2-5 - TRBV13 12 - TGTGCCAGCAGCCTAACTGGGGAGACCCAGTACTTC CASSLTGETQYF
TRBJ2-1 - TRBV4-2 15 TRBD2 TGTGCCAGCAGCCAGGGGGGACTAGCGGGAGATGAGCAGTTCTTC CASSQGGLAGDEQFF
TRBJ2-6 - TRBV6-5 13 - TGTGCCAGCCGGGGCTCTGGGGCCAACGTCCTGACTTTC CASRGSGANVLTF
TRBJ2-1 - TRBV6-1 15 TRBD2 TGTGCCAGCAGAGACTTGCGGGGGGGCCAGAATGAGCAGTTCTTC CASRDLRGGQNEQFF
TRBJ1-3 - TRBV10-1 16 TRBD1 TGCGCCAGCCCGGGACAGGCTCCCTCCTCTGGAAACACCATATATTTT CASPGQAPSSGNTIYF
TRBJ2-5 - TRBV7-2 13 - TGTGCCAGCAGCCCGGCCCCGCCCGAGACCCAGTACTTC CASSPAPPETQYF
TRBJ1-2 - TRBV6-6 14 - TGTGCCAGCAGTGGCGGGACACCTTTCTATGGCTACACCTTC CASSGGTPFYGYTF
TRBJ1-2 - TRBV14 17 - TGTGCCAGCAGCCATCAGGATTTGACAATAACTAACTATGGCTACACCTTC CASSHQDLTITNYGYTF
TRBJ2-3 - TRBV29-1 14 TRBD1 TGCAGCGTCGGACAGGGGGACGGCACAGATACGCAGTATTTT CSVGQGDGTDTQYF
TRBJ2-2 - TRBV6-5 11 - TGTGCCAGCGGGGGAACCGGGGAGCTGTTTTTT CASGGTGELFF
TRBJ1-2 - TRBV5-4 13 - TGTGCCAGCAGTCTCCAGGATCTAGGTGGCTACACCTTC CASSLQDLGGYTF
TRBJ2-7 - TRBV10-3 13 - TGTGCCGCGGGCTCGGGGCGGTACTACGAGCAGTACTTC CAAGSGRYYEQYF
TRBJ2-4 - TRBV27 15 TRBD1 TGTGCCAGCAGTTACAGGACAGGGGAGAAAAGCATTCAGTACTTC CASSYRTGEKSIQYF
TRBJ2-5 - TRBV4-2 15 - TGTGCCAGCAGCCAGAGGGGGGGGGCGGGTGAGACCCAGTACTTC CASSQRGGAGETQYF
TRBJ2-3 once TRBV19 15 - TGTGCCAGTAGTATTGGGGCAGGAACGGCAGATACGCAGTATTTT CASSIGAGTADTQYF
TRBJ1-1 - TRBV29-1 14 - TGCAGCGTTGATTCTGAGACAGACAACACTGAAGCTTTCTTT CSVDSETDNTEAFF